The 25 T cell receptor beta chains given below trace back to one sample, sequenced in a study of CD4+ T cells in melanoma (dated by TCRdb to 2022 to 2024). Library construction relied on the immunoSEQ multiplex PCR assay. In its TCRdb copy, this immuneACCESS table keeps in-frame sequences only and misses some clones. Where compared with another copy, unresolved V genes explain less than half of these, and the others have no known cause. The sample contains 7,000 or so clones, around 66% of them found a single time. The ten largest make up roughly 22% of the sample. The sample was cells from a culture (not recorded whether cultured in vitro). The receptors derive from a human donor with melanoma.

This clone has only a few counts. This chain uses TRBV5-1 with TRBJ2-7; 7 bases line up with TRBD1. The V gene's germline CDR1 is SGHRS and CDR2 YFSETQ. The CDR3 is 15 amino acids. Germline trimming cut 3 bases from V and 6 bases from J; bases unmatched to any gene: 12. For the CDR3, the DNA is TGCGCCAGCAGCTCCGCCAGTGGGGACAGCTCCGAGCAGTACTTC. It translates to CASSSASGDSSEQYF.

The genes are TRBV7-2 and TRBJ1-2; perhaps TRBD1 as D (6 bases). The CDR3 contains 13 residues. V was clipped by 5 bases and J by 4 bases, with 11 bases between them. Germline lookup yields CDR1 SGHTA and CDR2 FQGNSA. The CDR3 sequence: CASSPNRVYGYTF. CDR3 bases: TGTGCCAGCAGCCCAAACAGGGTCTATGGCTACACCTTC. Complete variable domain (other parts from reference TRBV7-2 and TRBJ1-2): GAGVSQSPSNKVTEKGKDVELRCDPISGHTALYWYRQSLGQGLEFLIYFQGNSAPDKSGLPSDRFSAERTGGSVSTLTIQRTQQEDSAVYLCASSPNRVYGYTFGSGTRLTVV.

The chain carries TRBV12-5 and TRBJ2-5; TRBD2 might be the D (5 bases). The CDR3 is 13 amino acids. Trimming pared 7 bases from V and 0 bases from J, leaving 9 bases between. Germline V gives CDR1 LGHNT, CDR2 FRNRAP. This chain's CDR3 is CASAAGNQETQYF. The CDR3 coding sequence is TGTGCTAGTGCTGCCGGGAACCAAGAGACCCAGTACTTC.

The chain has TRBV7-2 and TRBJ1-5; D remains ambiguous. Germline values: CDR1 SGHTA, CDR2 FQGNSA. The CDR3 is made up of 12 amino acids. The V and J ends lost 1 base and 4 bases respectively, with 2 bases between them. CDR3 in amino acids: CASSLGNQPQHF. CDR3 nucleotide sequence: TGTGCCAGCAGCTTAGGGAATCAGCCCCAGCATTTT.

CDR3: CASSEIYGPGGRDEQYF. Here the CDR3 DNA reads TGTGCCAGCAGTGAAATCTATGGCCCGGGGGGGCGCGACGAGCAGTACTTC. The V and J genes are TRBV6-1 and TRBJ2-7, with TRBD2 matching over 8 bases. The CDR3 sequence is 17 residues long. Per the germline V gene, CDR1 is MNHNS and CDR2 is SASEGT. Trimming took 2 bases from V and 5 from J; bases not matched to a gene: 14.

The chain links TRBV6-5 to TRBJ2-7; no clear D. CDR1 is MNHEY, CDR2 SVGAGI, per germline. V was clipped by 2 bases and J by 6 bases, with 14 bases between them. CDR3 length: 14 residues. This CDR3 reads CASSYTVGTGEQYF. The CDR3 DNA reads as TGTGCCAGCAGTTACACGGTGGGAACGGGCGAGCAGTACTTC.

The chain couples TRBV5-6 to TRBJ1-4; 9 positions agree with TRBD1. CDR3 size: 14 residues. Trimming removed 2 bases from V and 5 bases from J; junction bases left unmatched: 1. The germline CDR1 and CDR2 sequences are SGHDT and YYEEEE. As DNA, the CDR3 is TGTGCCAGCAGCTTCGACAGGGGGAATGAAAAACTGTTTTTT. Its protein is CASSFDRGNEKLFF.

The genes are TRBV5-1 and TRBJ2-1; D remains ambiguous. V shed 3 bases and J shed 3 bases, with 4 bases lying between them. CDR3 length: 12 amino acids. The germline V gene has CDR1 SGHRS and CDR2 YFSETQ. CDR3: CASSSRYNEQFF. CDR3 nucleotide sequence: TGCGCCAGCAGCTCTCGCTACAATGAGCAGTTCTTC.

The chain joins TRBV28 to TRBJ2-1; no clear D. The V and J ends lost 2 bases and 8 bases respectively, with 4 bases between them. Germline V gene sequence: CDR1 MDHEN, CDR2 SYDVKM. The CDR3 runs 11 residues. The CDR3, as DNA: TGTGCCAGCAGTTTAGTGGATGAGCAGTTCTTC. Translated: CASSLVDEQFF.

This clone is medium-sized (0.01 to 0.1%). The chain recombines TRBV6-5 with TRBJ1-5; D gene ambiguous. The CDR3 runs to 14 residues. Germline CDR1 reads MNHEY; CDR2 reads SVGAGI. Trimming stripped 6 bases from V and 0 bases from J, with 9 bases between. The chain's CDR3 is CASSGGFSNQPQHF. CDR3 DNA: TGTGCCAGCAGCGGTGGGTTTAGCAATCAGCCCCAGCATTTT.

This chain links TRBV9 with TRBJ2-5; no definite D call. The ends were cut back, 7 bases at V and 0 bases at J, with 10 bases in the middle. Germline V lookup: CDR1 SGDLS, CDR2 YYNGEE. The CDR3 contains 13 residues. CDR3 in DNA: TGTGCCAGCTCAGAAGGGTACCAAGAGACCCAGTACTTC. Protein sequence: CASSEGYQETQYF.

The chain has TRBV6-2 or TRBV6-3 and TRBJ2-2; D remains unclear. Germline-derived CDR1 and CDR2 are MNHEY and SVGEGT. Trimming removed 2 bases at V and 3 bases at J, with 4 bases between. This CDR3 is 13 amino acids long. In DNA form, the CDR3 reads TGTGCCAGCAGTTACAGGGACACCGGGGAGCTGTTTTTT. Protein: CASSYRDTGELFF.

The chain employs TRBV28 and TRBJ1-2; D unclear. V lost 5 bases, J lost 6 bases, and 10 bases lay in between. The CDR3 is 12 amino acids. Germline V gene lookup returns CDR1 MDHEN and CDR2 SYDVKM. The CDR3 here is CASSPQEDGYTF. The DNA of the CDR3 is TGTGCCAGCAGTCCCCAAGAGGATGGCTACACCTTC.

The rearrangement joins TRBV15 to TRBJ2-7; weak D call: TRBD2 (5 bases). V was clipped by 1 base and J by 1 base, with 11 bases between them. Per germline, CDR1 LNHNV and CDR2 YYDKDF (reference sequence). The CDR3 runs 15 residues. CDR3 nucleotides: TGTGCCACCAGCAGAGTTTCGGGGAGATCCTACGAGCAGTACTTC. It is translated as CATSRVSGRSYEQYF.

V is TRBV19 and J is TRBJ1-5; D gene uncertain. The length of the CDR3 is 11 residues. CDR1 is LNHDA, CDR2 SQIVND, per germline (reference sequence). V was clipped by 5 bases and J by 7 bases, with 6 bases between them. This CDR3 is CASSSGQPQHF. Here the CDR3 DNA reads TGTGCCAGTAGTTCGGGACAGCCCCAGCATTTT. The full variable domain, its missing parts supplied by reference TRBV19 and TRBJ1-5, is DGGITQSPKYLFRKEGQNVTLSCEQNLNHDAMYWYRQDPGQGLRLIYYSQIVNDFQKGDIAEGYSVSREKKESFPLTVTSAQKNPTAFYLCASSSGQPQHFGDGTRLSIL.

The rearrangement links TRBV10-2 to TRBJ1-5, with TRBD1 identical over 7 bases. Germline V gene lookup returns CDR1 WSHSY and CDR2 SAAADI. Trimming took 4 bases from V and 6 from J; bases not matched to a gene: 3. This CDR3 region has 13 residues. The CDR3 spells CASSGQGSQPQHF. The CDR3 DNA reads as TGCGCCAGCAGTGGACAGGGAAGTCAGCCCCAGCATTTT.

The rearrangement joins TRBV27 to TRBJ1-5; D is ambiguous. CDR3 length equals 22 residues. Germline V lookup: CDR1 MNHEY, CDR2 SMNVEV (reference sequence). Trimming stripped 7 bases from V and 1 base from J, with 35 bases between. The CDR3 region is CASIGVRPRAGGRGMSNQPQHF. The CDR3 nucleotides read TGTGCCAGCATTGGCGTGAGACCCCGGGCGGGTGGGCGGGGTATGAGCAATCAGCCCCAGCATTTT.

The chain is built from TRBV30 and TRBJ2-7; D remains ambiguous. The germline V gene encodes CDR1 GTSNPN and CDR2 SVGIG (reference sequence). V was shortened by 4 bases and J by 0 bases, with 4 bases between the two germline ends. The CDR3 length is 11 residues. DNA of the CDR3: TGTGCCTGGACGACCTCCTACGAGCAGTACTTC. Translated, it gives CAWTTSYEQYF.

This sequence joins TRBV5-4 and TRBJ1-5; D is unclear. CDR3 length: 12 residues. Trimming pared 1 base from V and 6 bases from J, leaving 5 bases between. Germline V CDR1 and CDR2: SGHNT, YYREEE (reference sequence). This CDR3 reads CASSLRGQPQHF. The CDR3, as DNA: TGTGCCAGCAGCTTGCGGGGTCAGCCCCAGCATTTT.

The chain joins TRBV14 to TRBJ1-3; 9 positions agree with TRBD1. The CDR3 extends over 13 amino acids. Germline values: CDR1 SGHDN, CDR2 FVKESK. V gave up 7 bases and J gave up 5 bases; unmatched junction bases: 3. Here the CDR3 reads CASTGQGRNTIYF. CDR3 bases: TGTGCCAGCACGGGACAGGGCAGAAACACCATATATTTT.

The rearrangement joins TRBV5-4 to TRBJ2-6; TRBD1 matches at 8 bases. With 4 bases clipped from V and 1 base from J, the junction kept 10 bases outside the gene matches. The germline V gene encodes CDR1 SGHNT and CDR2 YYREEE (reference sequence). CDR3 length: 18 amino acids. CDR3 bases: TGTGCCAGCAGCCACCACACAGGGGGGATGTCTGGGGCCAACGTCCTGACTTTC. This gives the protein CASSHHTGGMSGANVLTF.

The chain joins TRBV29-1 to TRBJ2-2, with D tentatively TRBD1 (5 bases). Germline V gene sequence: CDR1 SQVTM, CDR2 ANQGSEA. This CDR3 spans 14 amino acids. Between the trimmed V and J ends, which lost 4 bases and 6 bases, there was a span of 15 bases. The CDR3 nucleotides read TGCAGCGTTGCTAAGGCAGGGCTGGCCGGGGAGCTGTTTTTT. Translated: CSVAKAGLAGELFF.

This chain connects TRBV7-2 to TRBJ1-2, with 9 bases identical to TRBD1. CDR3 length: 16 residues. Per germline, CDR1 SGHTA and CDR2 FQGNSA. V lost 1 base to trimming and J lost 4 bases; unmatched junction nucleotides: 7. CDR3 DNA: TGTGCCAGCAGCTTAGGCGGGACAGGGCTTGGCTATGGCTACACCTTC. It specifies CASSLGGTGLGYGYTF.

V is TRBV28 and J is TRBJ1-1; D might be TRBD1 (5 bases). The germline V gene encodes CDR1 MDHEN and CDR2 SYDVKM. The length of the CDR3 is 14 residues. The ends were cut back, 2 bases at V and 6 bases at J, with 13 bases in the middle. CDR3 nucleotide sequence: TGTGCCAGCAGTTTACTTGAAAGGGGTTCTGAAGCTTTCTTT. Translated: CASSLLERGSEAFF.

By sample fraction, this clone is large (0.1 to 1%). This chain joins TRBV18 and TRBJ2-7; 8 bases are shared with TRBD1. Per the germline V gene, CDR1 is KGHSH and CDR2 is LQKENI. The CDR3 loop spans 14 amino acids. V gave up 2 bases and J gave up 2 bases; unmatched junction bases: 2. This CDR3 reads CASSPRQGTYEQYF. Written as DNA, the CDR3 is TGTGCCAGCTCACCAAGACAGGGGACCTACGAGCAGTACTTC.